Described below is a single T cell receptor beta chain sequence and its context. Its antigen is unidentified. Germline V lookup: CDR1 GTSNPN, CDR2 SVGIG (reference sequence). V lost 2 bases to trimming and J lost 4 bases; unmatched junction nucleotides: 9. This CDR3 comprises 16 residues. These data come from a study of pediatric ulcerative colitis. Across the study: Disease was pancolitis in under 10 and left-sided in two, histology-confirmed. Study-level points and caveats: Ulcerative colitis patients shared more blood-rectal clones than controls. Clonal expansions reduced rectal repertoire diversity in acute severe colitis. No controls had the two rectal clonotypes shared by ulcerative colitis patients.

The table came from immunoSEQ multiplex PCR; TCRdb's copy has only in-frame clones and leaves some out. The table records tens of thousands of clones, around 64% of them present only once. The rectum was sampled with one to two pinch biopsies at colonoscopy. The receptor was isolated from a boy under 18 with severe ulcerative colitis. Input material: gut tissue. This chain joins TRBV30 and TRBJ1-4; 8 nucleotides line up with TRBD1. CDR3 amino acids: CAWSFDRQGNNEKLFF. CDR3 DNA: TGTGCCTGGAGTTTCGACCGACAGGGGAATAATGAAAAACTGTTTTTT.